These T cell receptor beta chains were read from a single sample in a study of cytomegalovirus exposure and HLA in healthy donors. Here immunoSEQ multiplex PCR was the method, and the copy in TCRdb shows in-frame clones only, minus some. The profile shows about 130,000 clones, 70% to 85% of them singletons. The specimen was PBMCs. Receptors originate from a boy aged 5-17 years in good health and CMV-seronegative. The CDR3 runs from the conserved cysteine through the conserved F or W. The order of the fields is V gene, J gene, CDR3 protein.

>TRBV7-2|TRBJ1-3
CASSLTGNTIYF
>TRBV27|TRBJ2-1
CASSLYSSGGYNEQFF
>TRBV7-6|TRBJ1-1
CASSLGGLAEAFF
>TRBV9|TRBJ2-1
CASSASAGGNEQFF
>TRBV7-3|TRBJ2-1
CASSLGGKSSYNEQFF
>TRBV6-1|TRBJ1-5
CASTEPPGSNQPQHF
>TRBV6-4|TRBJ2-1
CASTTSGSPSYNEQFF
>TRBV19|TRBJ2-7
CASSSGTGYSYEQYF
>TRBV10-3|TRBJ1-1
CAITQTRQGKVNTEAFF
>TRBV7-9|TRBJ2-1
CASSTHRGIKIYEQFF
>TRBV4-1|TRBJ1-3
CASSQAVSGNTIYF
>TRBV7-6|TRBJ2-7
CASSSQDYEQYF
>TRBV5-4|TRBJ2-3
CASSRGQEGGTTQYF
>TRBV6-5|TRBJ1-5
CASSYRQGGGPQHF
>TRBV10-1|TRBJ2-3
CASGEVGITGGRENRTDTQYF
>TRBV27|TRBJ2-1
CASSFSGHEQFF
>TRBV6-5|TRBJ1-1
CASNFGGVFTEAFF